The 24 T cell receptor beta chains below were found in one sample sequenced in a study of early T cells in non-severe SARS-CoV-2 infection. TCRdb re-derived calls from the 5' RACE reads in MiXCR, one entry per CDR3 protein. The table shows more than 50,000 distinct CDR3 sequences, with roughly an eighth occurring only once. The sequenced sample was whole blood, obtained at baseline. The receptors stem from an adult who was a healthcare worker with PCR-confirmed SARS-CoV-2 infection or an uninfected control (not recorded which).

This clonotype was seen ten or more times. The chain recombines TRBV11-2 with TRBJ1-1, with D maybe TRBD1 (5 bases). CDR3 length: 14 amino acids. Trimming stripped 1 base from V and 1 base from J, with 7 bases between. CDR1 and CDR2 (germline): SGHAT, FQNNGV. This CDR3 reads CASSLAQGNTEAFF. The CDR3 DNA follows: TGTGCCAGCAGCTTAGCCCAGGGGAACACTGAAGCTTTCTTT.

The V call is TRBV20-1, the J call TRBJ1-1; TRBD1 matches 9 bases. Looked up from germline, CDR1 is DFQATT and CDR2 is SNEGSKA (reference sequence). This CDR3 comprises 16 residues. Trimming removed 3 bases from V and 0 bases from J; junction bases left unmatched: 8. The CDR3 nucleotides are TGCAGTGCTAGGGTCTCCGGGACAGGGCTGAACACTGAAGCTTTCTTT. Translation: CSARVSGTGLNTEAFF.

The rearrangement joins TRBV2 to TRBJ2-7, with D maybe TRBD1 (5 bases). The CDR3 is 12 residues long. Trimming left V 1 base short and J 7 bases short, with 8 bases between. The germline gives CDR1 SNHLY, CDR2 FYNNEI. DNA for the CDR3: TGTGCCAGCAGTGAAGGGACAATGGAGCAGTACTTC. Its translation: CASSEGTMEQYF.

In this sample, this clonotype turned up many times. This sequence joins TRBV6-4 and TRBJ2-3; the match to TRBD2 covers 10 bases. Germline V gene lookup returns CDR1 MRHNA and CDR2 SNTAGT. Trimming removed 3 bases from V and 2 bases from J; junction bases left unmatched: 5. This CDR3 is built from 16 residues. CDR3 region: CASSEESGGATDTQYF. CDR3 bases: TGTGCCAGCAGTGAAGAGAGCGGGGGGGCCACAGATACGCAGTATTTT.

This clonotype has a handful of counts. This chain uses TRBV5-1 with TRBJ1-2; D is ambiguous. CDR1 is SGHRS and CDR2 is YFSETQ in the germline V gene. The CDR3 runs to 14 residues. The V end was cut by 0 bases, the J end by 4 bases, with 10 bases between. For the CDR3, the DNA is TGCGCCAGCAGCTTGGCGGAGATAGCCTATGGCTACACCTTC. Translating it yields CASSLAEIAYGYTF.

There are many counts of this clonotype. CDR3 protein: CASSGSDEQYF. CDR3 sequence (DNA): TGTGCCAGCAGTGGAAGCGACGAGCAGTACTTC. V and J are TRBV2 and TRBJ2-7; D uncertain. Trimming removed 4 bases at V and 5 bases at J, with 6 bases between. The V gene's germline CDR1 is SNHLY and CDR2 FYNNEI. This CDR3 region has 11 residues. Using reference TRBV2 and TRBJ2-7 for the parts outside the CDR3, the full variable domain is EPEVTQTPSHQVTQMGQEVILRCVPISNHLYFYWYRQILGQKVEFLVSFYNNEISEKSEIFDDQFSVERPDGSNFTLKIRSTKLEDSAMYFCASSGSDEQYFGPGTRLTVT.

There are a few counts of this clonotype. The V and J genes are TRBV7-2 and TRBJ2-7; 10 bases match TRBD1. V trimming: 5 bases; J trimming: 4 bases; junction bases outside the gene matches: 5. The CDR3 spans 14 residues. Per the germline V gene, CDR1 is SGHTA and CDR2 is FQGNSA. The CDR3 coding sequence is TGTGCCAGCAGCGCGGACAGGGGGGGTTACGAGCAGTACTTC. This encodes CASSADRGGYEQYF.

The chain couples TRBV9 to TRBJ1-2; 9 nucleotides align to TRBD1. Trimming took 3 bases from V and 4 from J; bases not matched to a gene: 7. The CDR3 has 15 residues. Germline V gives CDR1 SGDLS, CDR2 YYNGEE. In DNA form, the CDR3 reads TGTGCCAGCAGCGAGAACCGGGACAGGGTCTATGGCTACACCTTC. Encoded protein: CASSENRDRVYGYTF.

This clonotype was recorded many times. The rearrangement links TRBV12-3 or TRBV12-4 to TRBJ2-1; D may be TRBD1 (6 bases). V was pared by 4 bases and J by 3 bases, with 10 bases between. This CDR3 has 14 amino acids. CDR3 nucleotide sequence: TGTGCCAGCAGTTACACAGGGAGCTACAATGAGCAGTTCTTC. It translates to CASSYTGSYNEQFF.

The gene calls are TRBV27 and TRBJ1-2; D call uncertain. The germline gives CDR1 MNHEY, CDR2 SMNVEV (reference sequence). The CDR3 has 16 residues. V was clipped by 3 bases and J by 0 bases, with 14 bases between them. The CDR3, as DNA: TGTGCCAGCAGTTTCGCCCGGAGAGGAGCTAACTATGGCTACACCTTC. This codes for CASSFARRGANYGYTF.

This clonotype turned up a few times. The chain couples TRBV27 to TRBJ1-1; D ambiguous. Germline assignment: CDR1 MNHEY and CDR2 SMNVEV (reference sequence). This CDR3 comprises 13 residues. Trimming took off 1 base at V and 0 bases at J, with 3 bases between the two ends. CDR3 nucleotide sequence: TGTGCCAGCAGTTTATATCTGAACACTGAAGCTTTCTTT. Translated, it gives CASSLYLNTEAFF.

The chain carries TRBV7-2 and TRBJ2-7; no reliable D call. V was pared by 4 bases and J by 4 bases, with 11 bases between. In germline, CDR1 is SGHTA, CDR2 FQGNSA. The CDR3 sequence is 13 residues long. The CDR3: CASSSIQGYEQYF. DNA for the CDR3: TGTGCCAGCAGCTCAATCCAAGGATACGAGCAGTACTTC.

In this sample, this clonotype turned up many times. The chain joins TRBV18 to TRBJ1-2, with no clear D. V lost 3 bases to trimming and J lost 4 bases, with 18 bases between them. CDR1 is KGHSH, CDR2 LQKENI, per germline. This CDR3 has 16 residues. The CDR3 spells CASSPSPPGVSYGYTF. CDR3 nucleotides: TGTGCCAGCTCACCCTCACCACCGGGAGTCTCCTATGGCTACACCTTC.

The chain employs TRBV20-1 and TRBJ1-5, with TRBD1 as a possible D gene (5 bases). CDR1 is DFQATT and CDR2 is SNEGSKA in the germline V gene (reference sequence). CDR3 length: 12 amino acids. V was trimmed by 2 bases and J by 6 bases, leaving 8 bases between them. CDR3: CSARQGLQPQHF. In nucleotides, the CDR3 is TGCAGTGCTAGACAGGGTCTTCAGCCCCAGCATTTT.

This clonotype has just a few counts. The chain employs TRBV6-6 and TRBJ2-5; 8 bases line up with TRBD2. The CDR3 is 18 residues long. The germline gives CDR1 MNHNY, CDR2 SVGAGI (reference sequence). The V segment lost 2 bases and the J segment 1 base; nucleotides outside the gene matches: 12. The CDR3 loop reads CASSYPRVGREVQETQYF. CDR3 sequence (DNA): TGTGCCAGCAGTTACCCCCGGGTGGGGCGGGAGGTCCAAGAGACCCAGTACTTC.

The chain's CDR3 is CASSTYQGAHGANVLTF. For the CDR3, the DNA is TGTGCCAGCAGTACATACCAGGGGGCGCACGGGGCCAACGTCCTGACTTTC. The V gene is TRBV28, the J gene TRBJ2-6, with TRBD1 identical over 8 bases. Looked up from germline, CDR1 is MDHEN and CDR2 is SYDVKM. V was pared by 5 bases and J by 4 bases, with 10 bases of the junction left unmatched. There are 17 residues in the CDR3. Based on the CDR3 plus reference TRBV28 and TRBJ2-6, the full variable domain is DVKVTQSSRYLVKRTGEKVFLECVQDMDHENMFWYRQDPGLGLRLIYFSYDVKMKEKGDIPEGYSVSREKKERFSLILESASTNQTSMYLCASSTYQGAHGANVLTFGAGSRLTVL.

This clonotype was recorded at least ten times. The CDR3 region is CASTPTGRGNEQFF. For the CDR3, the DNA is TGTGCCAGCACCCCGACAGGGAGGGGCAATGAGCAGTTCTTC. This rearrangement joins TRBV6-2 or TRBV6-3 to TRBJ2-1; D could derive from TRBD1 or TRBD2 (7 bases each). Deletions cut 7 bases from V and 6 bases from J, with 16 bases between. Germline V gene data show CDR1 as MNHEY and CDR2 as SVGEGT. CDR3 length equals 14 residues.

The rearrangement uses TRBV7-9 and TRBJ2-1; 12 bases line up with TRBD2. V shed 5 bases and J 5 bases; nucleotides not matched to a gene: 4. Germline assignment: CDR1 SEHNR and CDR2 FQNEAQ (reference sequence). The CDR3 length is 15 residues. The CDR3 DNA reads as TGTGCCAGCAGCCGACTAGCGGGAGCTAACAATGAGCAGTTCTTC. Protein product: CASSRLAGANNEQFF.

The chain carries TRBV10-3 and TRBJ2-7; 10 bases are a match to TRBD1. Germline V CDR1 and CDR2: ENHRY, SYGVKD. The CDR3 sequence is 12 residues long. After removal of 6 bases from V and 5 bases from J, the junction contained 1 base not matched to a gene. CDR3 DNA sequence: TGTGCCATCAGGGGGACAGGGGACGAGCAGTACTTC. It specifies CAIRGTGDEQYF.

This clonotype was observed many times. This rearrangement joins TRBV28 to TRBJ2-7; D unclear. The CDR3 is 14 amino acids. The V end was cut by 2 bases, the J end by 2 bases, with 10 bases between. The germline gives CDR1 MDHEN, CDR2 SYDVKM. The CDR3: CASSLDGRAYEQYF. The CDR3, as DNA: TGTGCCAGCAGTTTAGACGGACGGGCCTACGAGCAGTACTTC.

This clonotype was seen a few times. The rearrangement uses TRBV6-2 or TRBV6-3 and TRBJ2-2, with 7 bases matching TRBD2. CDR3 length equals 14 residues. The germline V gene encodes CDR1 MNHEY and CDR2 SVGEGT. Losses at the gene ends were 7 bases for V and 8 bases for J; bases not matched to a gene: 10. The CDR3 DNA sequence: TGTGCCAGCACGGCGGGAGTACGTACTGGGGAGCTGTTTTTT. It codes for CASTAGVRTGELFF.

This chain joins TRBV24-1 and TRBJ2-1; the match to TRBD2 covers 10 bases. With 6 bases clipped from V and 10 bases from J, the junction kept 8 bases outside the gene matches. CDR3 length: 14 residues. Germline V CDR1 and CDR2: KGHDR, SFDVKD. CDR3 sequence reads: CATSTSGGAREQFF. The DNA of the CDR3 is TGTGCCACCAGTACCAGCGGGGGGGCCCGGGAGCAGTTCTTC.

The chain links TRBV28 to TRBJ2-7; D call uncertain. CDR3 length: 14 amino acids. Germline CDR1 is MDHEN and CDR2 is SYDVKM. The V end lost 4 bases, the J end lost 4 bases, and 14 bases lay between the germline ends. The CDR3 loop reads CASSSTFSKYEQYF. The CDR3 coding sequence is TGTGCCAGCAGTTCGACATTCTCAAAATACGAGCAGTACTTC. Full variable domain (missing parts from reference TRBV28 and TRBJ2-7): DVKVTQSSRYLVKRTGEKVFLECVQDMDHENMFWYRQDPGLGLRLIYFSYDVKMKEKGDIPEGYSVSREKKERFSLILESASTNQTSMYLCASSSTFSKYEQYFGPGTRLTVT.

This clonotype has ten or more counts. The chain links TRBV2 to TRBJ1-5, with a possible D match to TRBD1 (6 bases). CDR1 is SNHLY, CDR2 FYNNEI, per germline. V was trimmed by 10 bases and J by 5 bases, leaving 15 bases between them. This CDR3 region has 13 residues. The CDR3 nucleotides are TGTGCCACCAACAGGGAACCACATCAGCCCCAGCATTTT. Its translation is CATNREPHQPQHF.